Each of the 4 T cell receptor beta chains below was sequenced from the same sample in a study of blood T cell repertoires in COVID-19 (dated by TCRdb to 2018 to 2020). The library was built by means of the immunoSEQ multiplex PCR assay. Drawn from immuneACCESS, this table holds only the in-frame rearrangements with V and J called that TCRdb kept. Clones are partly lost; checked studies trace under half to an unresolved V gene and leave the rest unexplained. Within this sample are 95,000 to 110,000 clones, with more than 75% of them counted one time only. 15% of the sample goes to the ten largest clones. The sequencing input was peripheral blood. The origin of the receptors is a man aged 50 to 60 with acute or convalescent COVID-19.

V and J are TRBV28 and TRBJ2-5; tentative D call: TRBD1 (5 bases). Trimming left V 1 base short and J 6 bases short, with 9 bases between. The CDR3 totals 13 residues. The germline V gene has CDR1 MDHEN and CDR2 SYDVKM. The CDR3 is CASSLSAGKTQYF. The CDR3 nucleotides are TGTGCCAGCAGTTTATCGGCAGGGAAGACCCAGTACTTC. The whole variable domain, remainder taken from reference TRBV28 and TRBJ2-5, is DVKVTQSSRYLVKRTGEKVFLECVQDMDHENMFWYRQDPGLGLRLIYFSYDVKMKEKGDIPEGYSVSREKKERFSLILESASTNQTSMYLCASSLSAGKTQYFGPGTRLLVL.

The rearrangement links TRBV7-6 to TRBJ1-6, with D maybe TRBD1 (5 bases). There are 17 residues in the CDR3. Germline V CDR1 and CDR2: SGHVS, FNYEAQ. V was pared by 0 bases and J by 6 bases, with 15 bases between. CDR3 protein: CASSLAAGPGSNSPLHF. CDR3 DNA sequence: TGTGCCAGCAGCTTAGCGGCAGGGCCGGGTAGTAATTCACCCCTCCACTTT. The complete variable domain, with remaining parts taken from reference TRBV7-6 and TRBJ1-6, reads GAGVSQSPRYKVTKRGQDVALRCDPISGHVSLYWYRQALGQGPEFLTYFNYEAQQDKSGLPNDRFSAERPEGSISTLTIQRTEQRDSAMYRCASSLAAGPGSNSPLHFGNGTRLTVT.

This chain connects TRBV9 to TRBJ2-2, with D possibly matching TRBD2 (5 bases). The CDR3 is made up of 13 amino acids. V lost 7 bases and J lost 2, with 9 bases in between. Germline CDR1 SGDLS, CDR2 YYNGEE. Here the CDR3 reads CASGERNTGELFF. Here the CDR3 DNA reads TGTGCCAGCGGGGAGAGAAACACCGGGGAGCTGTTTTTT.

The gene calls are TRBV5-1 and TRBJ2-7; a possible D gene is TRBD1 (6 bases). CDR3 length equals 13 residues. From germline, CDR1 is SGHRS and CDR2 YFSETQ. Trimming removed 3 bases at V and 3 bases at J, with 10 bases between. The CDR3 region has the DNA TGCGCCAGCAGCTACCAACAGGGCTACGAGCAGTACTTC. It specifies CASSYQQGYEQYF.